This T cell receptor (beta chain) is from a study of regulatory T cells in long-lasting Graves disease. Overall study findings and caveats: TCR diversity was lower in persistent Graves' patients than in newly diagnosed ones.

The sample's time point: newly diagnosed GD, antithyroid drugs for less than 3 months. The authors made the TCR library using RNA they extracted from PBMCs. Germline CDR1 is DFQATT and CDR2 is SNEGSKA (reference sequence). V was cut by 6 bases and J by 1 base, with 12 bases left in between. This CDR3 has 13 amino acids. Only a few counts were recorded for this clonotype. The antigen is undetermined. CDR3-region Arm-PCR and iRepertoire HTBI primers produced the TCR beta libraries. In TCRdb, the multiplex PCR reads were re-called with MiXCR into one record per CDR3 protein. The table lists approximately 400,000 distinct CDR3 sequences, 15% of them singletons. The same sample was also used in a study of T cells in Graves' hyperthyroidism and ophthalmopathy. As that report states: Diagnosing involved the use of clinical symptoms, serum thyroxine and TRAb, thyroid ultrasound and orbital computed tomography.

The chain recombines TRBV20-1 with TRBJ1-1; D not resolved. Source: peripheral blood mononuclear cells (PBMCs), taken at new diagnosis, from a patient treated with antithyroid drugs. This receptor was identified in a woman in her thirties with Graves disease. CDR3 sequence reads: CSAPLGRNTEAFF. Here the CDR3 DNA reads TGCAGTGCCCCCTTAGGGCGGAACACTGAAGCTTTCTTT.